What follows are 27 T cell receptor beta chains derived from one specimen sequenced in a study of blood T cells in healthy people across ages. The use of a sample-barcoded 5' primer and a J-beta primer mix characterized a second PCR of about 7 to 12 cycles. TCRdb processed the 5' RACE reads anew with MiXCR; each CDR3 protein has one entry. The profile shows about 1.5 million distinct CDR3 sequences, around 40% of them singletons. Sequenced material: blood. The receptor set was obtained from a woman between 18 and 29 years old in good health.

The rearrangement uses TRBV4-2 and TRBJ1-5; D is unresolved. The V and J ends lost 4 bases and 9 bases respectively, with 13 bases between them. CDR3 length: 13 residues. CDR1 is LGHNA and CDR2 is YNFKEQ in the germline V gene. As DNA, the CDR3 is TGTGCCAGCAGCCTTGGGATGGGGAGGCCCCAGCATTTT. Its translation is CASSLGMGRPQHF.

In regard to this clonotype: A much larger clone differs by one base, so this may be a read error. This chain uses TRBV12-3 or TRBV12-4 with TRBJ1-5, with D perhaps matching TRBD1 (6 bases). CDR3 length: 13 amino acids. The chain's CDR3 is CANSYREDQPQHF. CDR3 bases: TGTGCCAACAGTTACAGGGAGGATCAGCCCCAGCATTTT.

The chain links TRBV4-3 to TRBJ1-1, with unresolved D. Germline loops: CDR1 LGHNA, CDR2 YSLEER. This CDR3 is built from 16 residues. V lost 3 bases and J 0 bases, leaving 14 bases between the germline ends. This CDR3 is CASSHRPADMNTEAFF. The CDR3 region has the DNA TGCGCCAGCAGCCATCGGCCGGCAGACATGAACACTGAAGCTTTCTTT.

This chain connects TRBV20-1 to TRBJ2-7; D perhaps matches TRBD2 (5 bases). This CDR3 is built from 14 residues. V was trimmed by 3 bases and J by 6 bases, leaving 18 bases between them. Germline V CDR1 and CDR2: DFQATT, SNEGSKA (reference sequence). The DNA of the CDR3 is TGCAGTGCTAGTTCCGCACTAGATTTTAGCGAGCAGTACTTC. This sequence encodes CSASSALDFSEQYF.

This chain links TRBV10-3 with TRBJ1-2; D is unclear. This CDR3 region has 12 residues. From germline, CDR1 is ENHRY and CDR2 SYGVKD. Trimming pared 6 bases from V and 4 bases from J, leaving 9 bases between. The CDR3 region is CAISDGPYGYTF. CDR3 nucleotide sequence: TGTGCCATCAGCGACGGACCCTATGGCTACACCTTC.

This clonotype was found a few times. J is TRBJ1-2 and V is TRBV29-1, with D possibly TRBD1 on 5 matching bases. Deletions cut 4 bases from V and 8 bases from J, with 5 bases between. Germline V gene lookup returns CDR1 SQVTM and CDR2 ANQGSEA. There are 9 residues in the CDR3. The CDR3 DNA sequence: TGCAGCGTTGCAGGGGGCTACACCTTC. It is translated as CSVAGGYTF.

The rearrangement links TRBV2 to TRBJ1-2; maybe TRBD1 (5 bases). From germline, CDR1 is SNHLY and CDR2 FYNNEI. CDR3 size: 13 residues. Trimming took 7 bases from V and 7 from J, leaving 16 bases between them. CDR3 residues: CASKVDIPSGYTF. As DNA, the CDR3 is TGTGCCAGCAAGGTGGACATTCCGAGTGGCTACACCTTC.

This chain joins TRBV4-3 and TRBJ2-5, with D possibly TRBD1 on 5 matching bases. The end of the DNA aligns better with TRBJ2-7, so the J call may be wrong. Germline V gives CDR1 LGHNA, CDR2 YSLEER. The CDR3 length is 16 residues. The CDR3 bases are TGCGCCAGCAGCCAATACCCCAGGGCCCTTACGATCGAGCAGTACTTC. Its protein is CASSQYPRALTIEQYF.

The rearrangement links TRBV7-2 to TRBJ1-1; D remains unclear. The CDR3 extends over 13 amino acids. Germline V CDR1 and CDR2: SGHTA, FQGNSA. V was shortened by 5 bases and J by 1 base, with 8 bases between the two germline ends. CDR3 in amino acids: CASSPVANTEAFF. DNA of the CDR3: TGTGCCAGCAGCCCGGTGGCGAACACTGAAGCTTTCTTT.

The rearrangement joins TRBV7-2 to TRBJ1-2, with D unclear. Trimming removed 1 base from V and 4 bases from J, with 16 bases in between. CDR1 is SGHTA, CDR2 FQGNSA, per germline. The CDR3 has 16 amino acids. The CDR3 is CASSLEGARPGYGYTF. In DNA, the CDR3 is TGTGCCAGCAGCTTAGAGGGCGCCAGGCCGGGCTATGGCTACACCTTC.

This clonotype was observed a handful of times. V and J are TRBV18 and TRBJ1-1; D is unclear. The CDR3 is 15 residues long. The germline V and J ends were trimmed by 0 bases and 9 bases, with 17 bases remaining between them. Germline V gene lookup returns CDR1 KGHSH and CDR2 LQKENI. This CDR3 reads CASSPPLPDPLKAFF. CDR3 nucleotide sequence: TGTGCCAGCTCACCACCTCTACCAGATCCACTGAAAGCTTTCTTT.

The chain joins TRBV6-5 to TRBJ2-3; 9 bases align to TRBD1. Unmatched junction bases numbered 12, after V lost 5 bases and J lost 6 bases. Germline values: CDR1 MNHEY, CDR2 SVGAGI. The CDR3 is made up of 16 amino acids. DNA of the CDR3: TGTGCCAGCAGTCCCCAGCCGGGACAGGGAGGGGATACGCAGTATTTT. This encodes CASSPQPGQGGDTQYF.

The gene calls are TRBV4-1 and TRBJ1-4; TRBD1 is a possible D gene (6 bases). Per the germline V gene, CDR1 is MGHRA and CDR2 is YSYEKL. This CDR3 region has 15 residues. V was clipped by 1 base and J by 12 bases, with 18 bases between them. The DNA of the CDR3 is TGCGCCAGCAGCCAAGTAGAGGCAGGGGTTCGGGAACTGTTTTTT. Its protein is CASSQVEAGVRELFF.

This clonotype was observed many times. The chain uses TRBV4-2 and TRBJ2-1; 7 nucleotides match TRBD2. Germline V CDR1 and CDR2: LGHNA, YNFKEQ. The CDR3 length is 15 residues. The trim removed 4 bases at V and 0 bases at J, leaving 3 bases unmatched. CDR3 DNA sequence: TGTGCCAGCAGCCCGCGGGAGATCTCCTACAATGAGCAGTTCTTC. It encodes CASSPREISYNEQFF.

There are many counts of this clonotype. The chain carries TRBV4-3 and TRBJ2-7; D gene unclear. Germline V gene data show CDR1 as LGHNA and CDR2 as YSLEER. This CDR3 spans 14 amino acids. The V gene lost 0 bases and the J gene lost 0 bases, with 6 bases spanning the gap. The CDR3 nucleotides are TGCGCCAGCAGCCAAGACGGGCGCTCCTACGAGCAGTACTTC. Protein sequence: CASSQDGRSYEQYF.

The rearrangement uses TRBV20-1 and TRBJ2-5; maybe TRBD1 (5 bases). Trimming removed 0 bases at V and 2 bases at J, with 10 bases between. Germline V gene lookup returns CDR1 DFQATT and CDR2 SNEGSKA (reference sequence). The CDR3 is 14 amino acids. CDR3 coding DNA: TGCAGTGCTAGAGACTTACAGGAGCAAGAGACCCAGTACTTC. Translated, it gives CSARDLQEQETQYF.

This clonotype was seen repeatedly, ten times or more. The rearrangement joins TRBV20-1 to TRBJ2-1; 8 positions agree with TRBD2. From germline, CDR1 is DFQATT and CDR2 SNEGSKA (reference sequence). The ends lost 6 bases at V and 0 bases at J; junction bases unmatched: 4. This CDR3 contains 14 residues. For the CDR3, the DNA is TGCAGTGCCGGGACTAGAGGCTCCTACAATGAGCAGTTCTTC. Amino acids: CSAGTRGSYNEQFF.

The J gene is TRBJ2-1, the V gene TRBV7-9, with D possibly matching TRBD2 (5 bases). The end of the DNA fits TRBJ2-7 better, so the J call may be wrong. This CDR3 is built from 15 residues. Germline V lookup: CDR1 SEHNR, CDR2 FQNEAQ (reference sequence). The CDR3 DNA is TGTGCCAGCAGCTTAGTGCGGGCCACCTACAATGAGCAGTACTTC. Protein product: CASSLVRATYNEQYF.

This clonotype was recorded a few times. The chain is built from TRBV27 and TRBJ1-5, with D hard to call. Germline-derived CDR1 and CDR2 are MNHEY and SMNVEV (reference sequence). Trimming pared 1 base from V and 2 bases from J, leaving 15 bases between. The CDR3 is made up of 17 amino acids. The CDR3 is CASSLYPPDGGNQPQHF. The CDR3 nucleotides read TGTGCCAGCAGTTTATACCCTCCCGACGGAGGCAATCAGCCCCAGCATTTT.

This rearrangement joins TRBV12-3 or TRBV12-4 to TRBJ1-1, with a tentative D call TRBD1 (5 bases). Trimming stripped 4 bases from V and 5 bases from J, with 14 bases between. The CDR3 sequence is 14 residues long. CDR3 bases: TGTGCCAGCAGTTCACCCCTCAGGGATACTGAAGCTTTCTTT. It encodes CASSSPLRDTEAFF.

This clonotype has only a few counts. The gene calls are TRBV20-1 and TRBJ1-4, with TRBD1 matching over 10 bases. The CDR3 is made up of 14 amino acids. Germline V lookup: CDR1 DFQATT, CDR2 SNEGSKA (reference sequence). Trimming removed 3 bases from V and 7 bases from J; junction bases left unmatched: 5. CDR3 sequence: CSASRDRGIEKLFF. CDR3 DNA sequence: TGCAGTGCTAGTCGGGACAGGGGTATTGAAAAACTGTTTTTT.

The chain uses TRBV9 and TRBJ1-2, with D possibly being TRBD1 (5 bases). With 4 bases removed from V and 3 bases from J, the gap between germline ends came to 13 bases. Looked up from germline, CDR1 is SGDLS and CDR2 is YYNGEE. CDR3 length: 14 amino acids. CDR3 loop: CASSPSTVDYGYTF. DNA of the CDR3: TGTGCCAGCAGCCCTTCGACAGTTGACTATGGCTACACCTTC.

This clonotype came up a few times. The gene calls are TRBV11-2 and TRBJ1-4; D unclear. Per germline, CDR1 SGHAT and CDR2 FQNNGV. V lost 11 bases, J lost 10 bases, and 14 bases lay in between. This CDR3 has 11 amino acids. CDR3 in DNA: TGTGCCCCCGGTGAGCCCGTAAAACTGTTTTTT. Its protein product is CAPGEPVKLFF. The whole variable domain, remainder taken from reference TRBV11-2 and TRBJ1-4, is EAGVAQSPRYKIIEKRQSVAFWCNPISGHATLYWYQQILGQGPKLLIQFQNNGVVDDSQLPKDRFSAERLKGVDSTLKIQPAKLEDSAVYLCAPGEPVKLFFGSGTQLSVL.

This clonotype showed up just a few times. The chain links TRBV10-3 to TRBJ2-1, with 10 bases identical to TRBD2. Germline values: CDR1 ENHRY, CDR2 SYGVKD. The CDR3 covers 15 residues. With V trimmed by 3 bases and J by 7 bases, 6 bases remained unmatched. The DNA for the CDR3 is TGTGCCATCAGTGAAAGAGCGGGGGGGCAGAATGAGCAGTTCTTC. Amino acids: CAISERAGGQNEQFF.

This clonotype was seen only a few times. CDR3 nucleotides: TGTGCCACCAGTACAGGGGATACGCAGTATTTT. It encodes CATSTGDTQYF. The gene calls are TRBV15 and TRBJ2-3, with D possibly matching TRBD1 (6 bases). V was cut by 6 bases and J by 6 bases, with 7 bases left in between. The germline gives CDR1 LNHNV, CDR2 YYDKDF (reference sequence). The CDR3 sequence is 11 residues long. The whole variable domain, remainder taken from reference TRBV15 and TRBJ2-3, is DAMVIQNPRYQVTQFGKPVTLSCSQTLNHNVMYWYQQKSSQAPKLLFHYYDKDFNNEADTPDNFQSRRPNTSFCFLDIRSPGLGDTAMYLCATSTGDTQYFGPGTRLTVL.

As regards this clonotype: A much more abundant neighbour one base away suggests this may be a read error. V is TRBV6-6 and J is TRBJ2-1, with 7 bases that match TRBD1. The J segment lost 13 bases and the V segment lost 7 bases, leaving 16 bases of the junction unmatched. This CDR3 comprises 14 residues. In germline, CDR1 is MNHNY, CDR2 SVGAGI (reference sequence). CDR3 sequence (DNA): TGTGCCAGCACCGTGTCAGGGGGTGAAGAGACCCAGTTCTTC. Amino acid sequence: CASTVSGGEETQFF.

On this clonotype: The junction departs from the called germline gene at one end, perhaps through a read error. This chain joins TRBV7-2 and TRBJ2-5, with D uncertain. This CDR3 contains 11 residues. Germline V CDR1 and CDR2: SGHTA, FQGNSA. Here the CDR3 reads CAGSLHTQQYF. In DNA, the CDR3 is TGTGCCGGCAGCTTACATACCCAGCAGTACTTC.